The clone carrying this TCR beta chain has ten or more counts. Unique molecular identifiers were incorporated during preparation of the TCRbeta library. MiXCR was run by TCRdb on the PCR reads, yielding one entry per CDR3 protein. This sample has 100,000 or so distinct CDR3 sequences, with roughly 7.6% found just once. This entry is derived from a study of T-cell reconstitution after alpha-beta-depleted transplantation in children. The CDR3 extends over 15 amino acids. Trimming cost V 7 bases and J 3 bases, with 18 bases left between them. Germline CDR1 is DFQATT and CDR2 is SNEGSKA (reference sequence).

This material consisted of PBMCs, taken before TCRalphabeta/CD19-depleted stem cell transplant. This TCR derives from a boy aged 2-9 years with acute lymphoblastic leukemia, due to receive a stem cell transplant. The rearrangement uses TRBV20-1 and TRBJ1-4, with D hard to call. The CDR3 DNA is TGCAGTGGCCAATTCCCTCCCACCCCTAATGAAAAACTGTTTTTT. Translating it yields CSGQFPPTPNEKLFF.